The clone carrying this T cell receptor (beta chain) was seen once. Trimming cost V 3 bases and J 4 bases, with 10 bases left between them. This CDR3 is 13 amino acids long. CDR1 is MDHEN and CDR2 is SYDVKM in the germline V gene. Sequenced by immunoSEQ multiplex PCR; TCRdb stores in-frame clones only, minus some. The repertoire holds around 40,000 clones, roughly 89% seen once, with around 1.2% in the top ten. The source of the sample is a study of T cell changes during pregnancy in multiple sclerosis. The rearrangement joins TRBV28 to TRBJ2-7; D gene ambiguous. The sample consisted of CD4+ T cells from peripheral blood mononuclear cells, taken in the first trimester of pregnancy. The TCR was taken from a female donor with multiple sclerosis, enrolled in a pregnancy study. The CDR3 region is CASSLSTSYEQYF. Here the CDR3 DNA reads TGTGCCAGCAGTTTGAGTACCTCATACGAGCAGTACTTC.